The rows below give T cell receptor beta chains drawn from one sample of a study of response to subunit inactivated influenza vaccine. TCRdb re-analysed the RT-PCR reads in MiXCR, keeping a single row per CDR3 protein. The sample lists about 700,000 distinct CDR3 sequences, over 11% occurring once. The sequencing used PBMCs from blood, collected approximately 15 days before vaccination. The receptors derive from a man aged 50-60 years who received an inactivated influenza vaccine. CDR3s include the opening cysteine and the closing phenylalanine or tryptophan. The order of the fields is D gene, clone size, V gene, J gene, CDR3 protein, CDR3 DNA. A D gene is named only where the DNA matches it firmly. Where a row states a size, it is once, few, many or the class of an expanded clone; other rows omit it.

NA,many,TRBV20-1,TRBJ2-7,CSARVQASYEQYF,TGCAGTGCTAGAGTACAGGCCTCCTACGAGCAGTACTTC
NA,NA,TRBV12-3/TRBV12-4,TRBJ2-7,CASSFGDYEQYF,TGTGCCAGCAGTTTTGGTGACTACGAGCAGTACTTC
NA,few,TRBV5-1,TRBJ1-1,CASSYRDASNTEAFF,TGCGCCAGCAGCTACCGGGACGCTTCGAACACTGAAGCTTTCTTT
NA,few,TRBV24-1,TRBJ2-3,CATSDFTRPEETQYF,TGTGCCACCAGTGATTTCACGCGCCCCGAGGAGACGCAGTATTTT
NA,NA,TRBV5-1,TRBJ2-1,CASSLGRAGFNEQFF,TGCGCCAGCAGCTTGGGGCGGGCGGGCTTCAATGAGCAGTTCTTC
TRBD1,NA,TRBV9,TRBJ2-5,CASSVKTGGPHQETQYF,TGTGCCAGCAGCGTCAAAACAGGGGGCCCCCACCAAGAGACCCAGTACTTC
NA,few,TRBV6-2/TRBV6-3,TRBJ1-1,CATAGHLNTEAFF,TGTGCCACCGCCGGACACTTGAACACTGAAGCTTTCTTT
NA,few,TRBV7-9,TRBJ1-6,CASSAFLTGGDSPLHF,TGTGCCAGCAGCGCCTTTTTGACAGGTGGGGATTCACCCCTCCACTTT
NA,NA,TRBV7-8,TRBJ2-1,CASSLDELHNEQFF,TGTGCCAGCAGCTTAGACGAACTTCACAATGAGCAGTTCTTC
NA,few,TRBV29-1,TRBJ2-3,CSVEDPWRVTDTQYF,TGCAGCGTTGAAGACCCCTGGCGGGTCACAGATACGCAGTATTTT
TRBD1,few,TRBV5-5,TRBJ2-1,CASSLLHQGVYNEQFF,TGTGCCAGCAGCTTGTTACATCAGGGGGTATACAATGAGCAGTTCTTC
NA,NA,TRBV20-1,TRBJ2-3,CSARSSRRTDTQYF,TGCAGTGCTAGATCCAGCAGGCGCACAGATACGCAGTATTTT
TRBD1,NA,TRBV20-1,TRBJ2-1,CSARYRDRRNNEQFF,TGCAGTGCAAGATACCGGGACAGAAGAAACAATGAGCAGTTCTTC
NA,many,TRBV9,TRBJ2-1,CASSVAVKTGDHNEQFF,TGTGCCAGCAGCGTAGCGGTCAAGACGGGAGATCACAATGAGCAGTTCTTC
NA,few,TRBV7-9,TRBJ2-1,CASSLALGFYNEQFF,TGTGCCAGCAGCTTGGCCCTAGGTTTCTACAATGAGCAGTTCTTC
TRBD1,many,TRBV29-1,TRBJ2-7,CSVVTGFNEQYF,TGCAGCGTTGTGACAGGGTTCAACGAGCAGTACTTC
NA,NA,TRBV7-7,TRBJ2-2,CASSLAPDTGELFF,TGTGCCAGCAGCTTAGCCCCCGACACCGGGGAGCTGTTTTTT
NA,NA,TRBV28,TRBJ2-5,CASSLGAEMNF,TGTGCCAGCAGTTTAGGGGCAGAGATGAACTTC
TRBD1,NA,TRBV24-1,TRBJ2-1,CATSDSSRQGVEQFF,TGTGCCACCAGTGATTCCAGCCGACAGGGGGTTGAGCAGTTCTTC
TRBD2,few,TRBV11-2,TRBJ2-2,CASSLGPTSGYTGELFF,TGTGCCAGCAGCTTAGGCCCCACTAGCGGCTACACCGGGGAGCTGTTTTTT
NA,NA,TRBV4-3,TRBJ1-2,CASSPRGGNYGYTF,TGCGCCAGCAGCCCCAGGGGTGGAAACTATGGCTACACCTTC
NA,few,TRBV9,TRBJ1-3,CASGGSGGDGNTIYF,TGTGCCAGCGGTGGGTCGGGAGGGGATGGAAACACCATATATTTT
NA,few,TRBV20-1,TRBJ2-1,CSARGTRAEGQFF,TGCAGTGCTAGAGGTACCCGGGCAGAGGGGCAGTTCTTC
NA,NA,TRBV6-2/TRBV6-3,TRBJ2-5,CASSYTDIQETQYF,TGTGCCAGCAGTTACACCGACATACAAGAGACCCAGTACTTC
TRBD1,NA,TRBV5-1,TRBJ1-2,CASSFGTGRNYGYTF,TGCGCCAGCAGCTTCGGGACAGGACGAAACTATGGCTACACCTTC
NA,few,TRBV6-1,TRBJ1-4,CASSETGIGEKLFF,TGTGCCAGCAGTGAAACTGGGATAGGGGAAAAACTGTTTTTT
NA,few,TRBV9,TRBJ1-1,CASSVVSRGDTEAFF,TGTGCCAGCAGCGTAGTGTCCCGGGGTGACACTGAAGCTTTCTTT
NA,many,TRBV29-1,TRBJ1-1,CSVEDSRVAEAFF,TGCAGCGTTGAAGACTCAAGGGTGGCTGAAGCTTTCTTT
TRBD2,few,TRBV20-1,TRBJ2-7,CSAPGLAGLEQYF,TGCAGTGCCCCGGGACTAGCGGGACTCGAGCAGTACTTC
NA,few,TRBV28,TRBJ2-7,CASSLYSAGWAEQYF,TGTGCCAGCAGTTTATACTCCGCTGGTTGGGCCGAGCAGTACTTC
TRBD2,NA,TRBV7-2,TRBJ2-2,CASISKAGVNTGELFF,TGTGCCAGCATCTCCAAAGCGGGGGTGAACACCGGGGAGCTGTTTTTT
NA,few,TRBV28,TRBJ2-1,CASSTISTYNEQFF,TGTGCCAGCAGTACTATCTCCACCTACAATGAGCAGTTCTTC
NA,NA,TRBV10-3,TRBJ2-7,CAISGTSAYEQYF,TGTGCCATCAGTGGCACGTCAGCCTACGAGCAGTACTTC
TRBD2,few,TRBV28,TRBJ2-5,CASSTKGLAGGGTQYF,TGTGCCAGCAGTACTAAGGGACTAGCTGGGGGAGGGACCCAGTACTTC
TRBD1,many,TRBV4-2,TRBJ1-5,CASSQDLAGGQPQHF,TGTGCCAGCAGCCAAGATTTGGCAGGGGGTCAGCCCCAGCATTTT
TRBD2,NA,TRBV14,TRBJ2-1,CASRISGGYEQFF,TGTGCCAGCAGAATCAGCGGGGGTTATGAGCAGTTCTTC
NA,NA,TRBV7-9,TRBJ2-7,CASSLVSGGASYEQYF,TGTGCCAGCAGCTTAGTAAGTGGGGGGGCCTCCTACGAGCAGTACTTC
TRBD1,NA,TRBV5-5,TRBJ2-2,CASSLTGQLVGELFF,TGTGCCAGCAGCTTGACGGGACAGCTCGTCGGGGAGCTGTTTTTT
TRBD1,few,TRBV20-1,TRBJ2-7,CSLTNRDRGSYEQYF,TGCAGTCTTACAAACCGGGACAGGGGTTCCTACGAGCAGTACTTC
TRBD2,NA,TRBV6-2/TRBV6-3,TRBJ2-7,CASVRAGMAEQYF,TGTGCCAGCGTACGAGCGGGGATGGCCGAGCAGTACTTC
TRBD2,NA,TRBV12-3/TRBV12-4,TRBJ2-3,CASSFVGGTDTQYF,TGTGCCAGCAGTTTTGTCGGGGGGACAGATACGCAGTATTTT
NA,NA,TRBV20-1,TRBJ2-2,CSALPGTPNTGELFF,TGCAGTGCTCTACCCGGGACACCAAACACCGGGGAGCTGTTTTTT
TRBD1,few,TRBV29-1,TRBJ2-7,CSVDARGQGYEQYF,TGCAGCGTTGACGCTCGCGGACAGGGCTACGAGCAGTACTTC
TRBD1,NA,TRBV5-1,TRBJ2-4,CASSLGDRGNIQYF,TGCGCCAGCAGCTTGGGGGACAGGGGAAACATTCAGTACTTC
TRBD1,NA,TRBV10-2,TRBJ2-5,CASSEPGTAIETQYF,TGCGCCAGCAGTGAGCCCGGGACAGCTATCGAGACCCAGTACTTC
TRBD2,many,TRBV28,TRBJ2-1,CASSSRTSGSVSYNEQFF,TGTGCCAGCAGTTCGAGGACTAGCGGGAGTGTTTCCTACAATGAGCAGTTCTTC
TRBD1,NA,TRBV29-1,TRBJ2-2,CSVATGTVNTGELFF,TGCAGCGTCGCGACCGGGACAGTTAACACCGGGGAGCTGTTTTTT
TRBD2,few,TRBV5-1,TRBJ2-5,CASSRGGWETQYF,TGCGCCAGCAGCCGGGGGGGCTGGGAGACCCAGTACTTC
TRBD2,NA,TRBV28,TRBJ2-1,CASGRGGRVPYNEQFF,TGTGCCAGCGGCCGGGGCGGGAGAGTCCCCTACAATGAGCAGTTCTTC
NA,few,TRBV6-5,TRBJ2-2,CATSSYWVSNTGELFF,TGTGCCACCAGTTCTTATTGGGTATCGAACACCGGGGAGCTGTTTTTT
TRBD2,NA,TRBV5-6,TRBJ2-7,CASSRRLAGGIYEQYF,TGTGCCAGCAGCAGAAGACTAGCGGGTGGTATCTACGAGCAGTACTTC
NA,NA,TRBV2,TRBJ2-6,CASSAVRGGTGANVLTF,TGTGCCAGCAGTGCAGTAAGGGGAGGTACTGGGGCCAACGTCCTGACTTTC
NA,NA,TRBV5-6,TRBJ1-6,CASSLGPFSPLHF,TGTGCCAGCAGCTTGGGACCTTTTTCACCCCTCCACTTT
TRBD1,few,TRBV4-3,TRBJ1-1,CASSQDPGGQGWTEAFF,TGCGCCAGCAGCCAAGATCCAGGAGGACAGGGATGGACTGAAGCTTTCTTT